This is a list of T cell receptor beta chains from one sample in a study of shared T cell receptors in the human thymus. Clones were sequenced by immunoSEQ multiplex PCR, and TCRdb holds only the in-frame ones, with some missing. The sample records about 380,000 clones, about 95% being singletons. The sequenced material came from thymocytes. The receptors were gathered from a human donor. The CDR3 runs from the conserved cysteine through the conserved F or W. The order of the fields is J gene, V gene, clone size, D gene, CDR3 DNA, CDR3 protein. The D gene is left open where the match is weak. Not every row has a clone size; where given, it reads once, few, many or a size class.

j_gene: TRBJ2-5
v_gene: TRBV9
abundance: -
d_gene: -
CDR3nt: TGTGCCAGCAGCGTAGCTACTAGGGGGTGGGGTGCGGAGACCCAGTACTTC
CDR3aa: CASSVATRGWGAETQYF

j_gene: TRBJ1-2
v_gene: TRBV7-9
abundance: -
d_gene: -
CDR3nt: TGTGCCAGCAGTCGTAGGAGAACCTATGGCTACACCTTC
CDR3aa: CASSRRRTYGYTF

j_gene: TRBJ2-3
v_gene: TRBV6-8
abundance: -
d_gene: -
CDR3nt: TGTGCCAGCAGGCCGGCGAGCACAGATACGCAGTATTTT
CDR3aa: CASRPASTDTQYF

j_gene: TRBJ1-5
v_gene: TRBV6-1
abundance: -
d_gene: -
CDR3nt: TGTGCCAGCAGTGAAGTAGCTTTGTGCAATCAGCCCCAGCATTTT
CDR3aa: CASSEVALCNQPQHF

j_gene: TRBJ2-3
v_gene: TRBV29-1
abundance: -
d_gene: -
CDR3nt: TGCAGCGTGCCCATTTCACCCGGCACAGATACGCAGTATTTT
CDR3aa: CSVPISPGTDTQYF

j_gene: TRBJ2-5
v_gene: TRBV15
abundance: -
d_gene: -
CDR3nt: TGTGCCACCAGCAGAGAATGGGGTGGGCACGAGCACCAAGAGACCCAGTACTTC
CDR3aa: CATSREWGGHEHQETQYF

j_gene: TRBJ1-3
v_gene: TRBV25-1
abundance: -
d_gene: -
CDR3nt: TGTGCCAGCAGGGGTGACAGGCCGAGCTCTGGAAACACCATATATTTT
CDR3aa: CASRGDRPSSGNTIYF

j_gene: TRBJ1-2
v_gene: TRBV4-3
abundance: -
d_gene: -
CDR3nt: TGCGCCAGCAGCCAAGATGGGGGCAAGGGCTATGGCTACACCTTC
CDR3aa: CASSQDGGKGYGYTF

j_gene: TRBJ2-1
v_gene: TRBV7-3
abundance: once
d_gene: TRBD1
CDR3nt: TGTGCCAGCAGCTACCAAGACAGGGAGAACAATGAGCAGTTCTTC
CDR3aa: CASSYQDRENNEQFF

j_gene: TRBJ2-3
v_gene: TRBV7-9
abundance: -
d_gene: -
CDR3nt: TGTGCCAGCAGCCCCGGACCCGGCGGGACAGATACGCAGTATTTT
CDR3aa: CASSPGPGGTDTQYF

j_gene: TRBJ2-5
v_gene: TRBV5-6
abundance: once
d_gene: -
CDR3nt: TGTGCCAGCAGCCCGGGACTGATGGCAGAGACCCAGTACTTC
CDR3aa: CASSPGLMAETQYF

j_gene: TRBJ2-7
v_gene: TRBV11-3
abundance: -
d_gene: TRBD2
CDR3nt: TGTGCCAGCAGCGTCAGCCGACAGCCCTCTTCAGCGGGAGTAGAGTACGAGCAGTACTTC
CDR3aa: CASSVSRQPSSAGVEYEQYF

j_gene: TRBJ2-1
v_gene: TRBV15
abundance: -
d_gene: -
CDR3nt: TGTGCCACCAGCAGAGAAAGGGGCCCGAGCTCCTACAATGAGCAGTTCTTC
CDR3aa: CATSRERGPSSYNEQFF

j_gene: TRBJ1-2
v_gene: TRBV28
abundance: -
d_gene: -
CDR3nt: TGTGCCAGCAGACCCGTGGGGGACTGGAACTATGGCTACACCTTC
CDR3aa: CASRPVGDWNYGYTF

j_gene: TRBJ1-6
v_gene: TRBV30
abundance: -
d_gene: -
CDR3nt: TGTGCCTGGAGGAGGGGGGATTCACCCCTCCACTTT
CDR3aa: CAWRRGDSPLHF

j_gene: TRBJ2-7
v_gene: TRBV6-1
abundance: -
d_gene: -
CDR3nt: TGTGCCAGCAGTCTACCCGGATGTTCCTACGAGCAGTACTTC
CDR3aa: CASSLPGCSYEQYF

j_gene: TRBJ2-1
v_gene: TRBV20-1
abundance: -
d_gene: -
CDR3nt: TGCAGTGCTAGGAGCAGTCGGTCGGAGTTCTTC
CDR3aa: CSARSSRSEFF

j_gene: TRBJ1-5
v_gene: TRBV7-9
abundance: -
d_gene: -
CDR3nt: TGTGCCAGCAGCTTAGTTAGGTCCGGGATCAATCAGCCCCAGCATTTT
CDR3aa: CASSLVRSGINQPQHF

j_gene: TRBJ1-2
v_gene: TRBV19
abundance: -
d_gene: TRBD1
CDR3nt: TGTGCCAGTAGTTCCGGACAGGGGAATGGCTACACCTTC
CDR3aa: CASSSGQGNGYTF

j_gene: TRBJ2-1
v_gene: TRBV6-1
abundance: -
d_gene: -
CDR3nt: TGTGCCAGCAGTGGAAACAATGAGCAGTTCTTC
CDR3aa: CASSGNNEQFF

j_gene: TRBJ2-3
v_gene: TRBV20-1
abundance: -
d_gene: -
CDR3nt: TGCAGTGCTATTTCAGATACGCAGTATTTT
CDR3aa: CSAISDTQYF

j_gene: TRBJ1-5
v_gene: TRBV19
abundance: -
d_gene: TRBD1
CDR3nt: TGTGCCAGTACTAACCGGGACAGGGGGCAGGGTCAGCCCCAGCATTTT
CDR3aa: CASTNRDRGQGQPQHF

j_gene: TRBJ2-7
v_gene: TRBV15
abundance: -
d_gene: -
CDR3nt: TGTGCCACCAGCATAAGGTGGTTAACCACCTACGAGCAGTACTTC
CDR3aa: CATSIRWLTTYEQYF

j_gene: TRBJ2-7
v_gene: TRBV7-8
abundance: -
d_gene: TRBD2
CDR3nt: TGTGCCAGCAGCCCGGGACTAGCGGGCCCCCGACGAGACGAGCAGTACTTC
CDR3aa: CASSPGLAGPRRDEQYF

j_gene: TRBJ1-3
v_gene: TRBV29-1
abundance: -
d_gene: -
CDR3nt: TGCAGCGTTGTTCACGGAAACACCATATATTTT
CDR3aa: CSVVHGNTIYF

j_gene: TRBJ2-1
v_gene: TRBV5-1
abundance: -
d_gene: -
CDR3nt: TGCGCCAGCAGCCCGATGGGGGCAGCTTCCTACAATGAGCAGTTCTTC
CDR3aa: CASSPMGAASYNEQFF

j_gene: TRBJ2-1
v_gene: TRBV29-1
abundance: -
d_gene: -
CDR3nt: TGCAGCGTTGAAGATCTGGACAGTCACAATGAGCAGTTCTTC
CDR3aa: CSVEDLDSHNEQFF

j_gene: TRBJ2-7
v_gene: TRBV9
abundance: -
d_gene: -
CDR3nt: TGTGCCAGCAGCGTGAGGGGGAGTAGCCACGAGCAGTACTTC
CDR3aa: CASSVRGSSHEQYF

j_gene: TRBJ2-3
v_gene: TRBV9
abundance: -
d_gene: -
CDR3nt: TGTGCCAGCAGCGTAGTAGGCAAAAACACAGATACGCAGTATTTT
CDR3aa: CASSVVGKNTDTQYF

j_gene: TRBJ2-1
v_gene: TRBV27
abundance: -
d_gene: TRBD1
CDR3nt: TGTGCCAGCAGTCCCCCGGGACAGGGGGCGCCGGACTCCTACAATGAGCAGTTCTTC
CDR3aa: CASSPPGQGAPDSYNEQFF

j_gene: TRBJ1-3
v_gene: TRBV28
abundance: -
d_gene: -
CDR3nt: TGTGCCAGCAGTTTACGGCGCCGAACAGCGCCTGGAAACACCATATATTTT
CDR3aa: CASSLRRRTAPGNTIYF

j_gene: TRBJ2-3
v_gene: TRBV5-8
abundance: -
d_gene: -
CDR3nt: TGTGCCAGCGGCTGGCAGGGGAGGTCCTCAGATACGCAGTATTTT
CDR3aa: CASGWQGRSSDTQYF